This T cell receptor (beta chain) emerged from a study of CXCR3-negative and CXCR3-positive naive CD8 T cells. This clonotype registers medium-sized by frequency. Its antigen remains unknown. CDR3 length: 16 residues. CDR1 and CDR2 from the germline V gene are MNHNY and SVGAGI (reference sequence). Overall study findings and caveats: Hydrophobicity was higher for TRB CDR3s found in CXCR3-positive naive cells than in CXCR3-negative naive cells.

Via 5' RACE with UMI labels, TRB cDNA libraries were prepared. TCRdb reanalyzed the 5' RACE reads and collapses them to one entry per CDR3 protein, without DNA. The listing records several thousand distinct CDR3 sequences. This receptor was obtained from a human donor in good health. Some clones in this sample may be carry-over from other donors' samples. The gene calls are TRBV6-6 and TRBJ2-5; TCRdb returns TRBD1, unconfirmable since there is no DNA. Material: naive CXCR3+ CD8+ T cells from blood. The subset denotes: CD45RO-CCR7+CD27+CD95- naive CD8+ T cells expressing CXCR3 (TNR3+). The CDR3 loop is CASGLGQGAFKETQYF.